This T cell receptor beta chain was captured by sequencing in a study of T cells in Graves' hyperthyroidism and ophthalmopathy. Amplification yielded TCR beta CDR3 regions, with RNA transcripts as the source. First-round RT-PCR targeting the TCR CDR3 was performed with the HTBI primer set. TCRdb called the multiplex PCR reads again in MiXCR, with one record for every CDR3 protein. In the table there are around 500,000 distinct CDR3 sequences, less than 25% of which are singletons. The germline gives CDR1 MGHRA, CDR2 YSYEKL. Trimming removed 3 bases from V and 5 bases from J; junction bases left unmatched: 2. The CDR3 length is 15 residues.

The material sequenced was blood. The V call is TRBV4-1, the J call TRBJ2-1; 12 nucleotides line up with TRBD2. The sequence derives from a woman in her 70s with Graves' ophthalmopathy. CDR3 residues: CASSQRTSGNNEQFF. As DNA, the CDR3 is TGCGCCAGCAGCCAGAGGACTAGCGGGAACAATGAGCAGTTCTTC.